This TCR beta chain comes out of a study of T cells in Graves' hyperthyroidism and ophthalmopathy. General study findings and limits: Ophthalmopathy was told apart from stable hyperthyroidism by a 13 V-J model. Blood held most thyroid clonotypes expanded above 0.001 frequency.

RNA transcripts yielded amplified TCR beta CDR3 regions. HTBI primers were employed in a first-round RT-PCR of the TCR CDR3. TCRdb re-analysed the multiplex PCR reads in MiXCR, keeping a single row per CDR3 protein. The table includes around 580,000 distinct CDR3 sequences, 35% to 55% detected once. Concerning this clonotype itself: What it recognizes is unknown. The CDR3 does not close with the conserved phenylalanine or tryptophan, likely indicating a read error. The DNA is left out, because the CDR3 cannot be placed on it with certainty; the CDR3 is given as TCRdb lists it.

With termini counted, the CDR3 has 8 amino acids. CDR1 and CDR2 from the germline V gene are SEHNR and FQNEAQ (reference sequence). V and J are TRBV7-9 and TRBJ1-4. This TCR came from a woman younger than 30 with Graves' hyperthyroidism. The sequenced sample consisted of peripheral blood or thyroid tissue (not recorded which). The CDR3 sequence: CASSLAVG.